Shown below are 18 T cell receptor beta chains from a single sample sequenced in a study of shared clonotypes between healthy human individuals. Sequencing used immunoSEQ multiplex PCR; TCRdb keeps in-frame clones, though not all of them. The sample includes approximately 600,000 clones, approximately 95% seen only once; the top ten take over 0.1%. The naive CD8 population came from CD45RO-negative cells selected for CCR7, without terminally differentiated effector memory CD45RA+ cells. The sequenced sample was naive CD8+ T cells sorted from blood. Receptors originate from a woman in her twenties or thirties in good health.

This chain joins TRBV28 and TRBJ2-7; TRBD1 matches at 10 bases. Trimming took 4 bases from V and 4 from J; bases not matched to a gene: 1. The V gene's germline CDR1 is MDHEN and CDR2 SYDVKM. The length of the CDR3 is 13 residues. The CDR3 region is CASSWDRGYEQYF. CDR3 DNA sequence: TGTGCCAGCAGTTGGGACAGGGGATACGAGCAGTACTTC.

This sequence joins TRBV20-1 and TRBJ2-2; D remains ambiguous. CDR1 and CDR2 (germline): DFQATT, SNEGSKA (reference sequence). The germline V and J ends were trimmed by 6 bases and 7 bases, with 9 bases remaining between them. CDR3 length equals 11 residues. The CDR3 sequence is CSALSVGELFF. The CDR3 bases are TGCAGTGCCCTTAGTGTCGGGGAGCTGTTTTTT.

Only one count was recorded for this clone. The chain uses TRBV19 and TRBJ2-5; D call uncertain. Per the germline V gene, CDR1 is LNHDA and CDR2 is SQIVND (reference sequence). There are 13 residues in the CDR3. The V and J ends lost 10 bases and 5 bases respectively, with 17 bases between them. The CDR3, as DNA: TGTGCCACTAGAGGTCCCTCTCAGGAGACCCAGTACTTC. It is translated as CATRGPSQETQYF. The full variable domain, its missing parts supplied by reference TRBV19 and TRBJ2-5, is DGGITQSPKYLFRKEGQNVTLSCEQNLNHDAMYWYRQDPGQGLRLIYYSQIVNDFQKGDIAEGYSVSREKKESFPLTVTSAQKNPTAFYLCATRGPSQETQYFGPGTRLLVL.

The chain carries TRBV5-1 and TRBJ1-3; D not certain. The CDR3 loop spans 15 amino acids. The germline gives CDR1 SGHRS, CDR2 YFSETQ. Trimming cost V 4 bases and J 0 bases, with 11 bases left between them. CDR3 nucleotides: TGCGCCAGCAGCCCCGGCATCGGCTCTGGAAACACCATATATTTT. Translating it yields CASSPGIGSGNTIYF.

This chain joins TRBV28 and TRBJ1-2; 9 nucleotides agree with TRBD1. V was pared by 3 bases and J by 7 bases, with 6 bases of the junction left unmatched. The germline V gene has CDR1 MDHEN and CDR2 SYDVKM. The CDR3 sequence is 14 residues long. This chain's CDR3 is CASSFEGTGFGYTF. CDR3 DNA: TGTGCCAGCAGTTTTGAAGGGACAGGGTTTGGCTACACCTTC.

J is TRBJ1-1 and V is TRBV5-6; a weak D match, TRBD1 (6 bases). The V end was cut by 2 bases, the J end by 7 bases, with 15 bases between. Germline V gene lookup returns CDR1 SGHDT and CDR2 YYEEEE. This CDR3 has 14 amino acids. CDR3: CASSFYRARLEAFF. In DNA, the CDR3 is TGTGCCAGCAGCTTTTACAGGGCTAGGCTTGAAGCTTTCTTT. Full variable domain (missing parts from reference TRBV5-6 and TRBJ1-1): DAGVTQSPTHLIKTRGQQVTLRCSPKSGHDTVSWYQQALGQGPQFIFQYYEEEERQRGNFPDRFSGHQFPNYSSELNVNALLLGDSALYLCASSFYRARLEAFFGQGTRLTVV.

The rearrangement uses TRBV5-8 and TRBJ2-7; no clear D. Trimming cost V 4 bases and J 1 base, with 18 bases left between them. The CDR3 consists of 16 residues. The germline V gene encodes CDR1 SGHTS and CDR2 YDEGEE. The CDR3 DNA follows: TGTGCCAGCAGCCCTCCCGCGGTAGAACTGTCCTACGAGCAGTACTTC. As protein: CASSPPAVELSYEQYF.

This clone was seen a handful of times. V gene TRBV29-1 combines with J gene TRBJ1-2; D uncertain. Trimming removed 8 bases at V and 1 base at J, with 11 bases between. This CDR3 comprises 12 residues. CDR1 is SQVTM and CDR2 is ANQGSEA in the germline V gene. The CDR3 coding sequence is TGCAGCTCGAGAAAATTTAACTATGGCTACACCTTC. Its protein is CSSRKFNYGYTF.

This chain connects TRBV10-3 to TRBJ2-2; unclear D gene. The CDR3 sequence is 13 residues long. Germline V lookup: CDR1 ENHRY, CDR2 SYGVKD. With 10 bases removed from V and 3 bases from J, the gap between germline ends came to 12 bases. The CDR3 DNA sequence: TGTGCCACCAATCCCGCAGACACCGGGGAGCTGTTTTTT. Protein: CATNPADTGELFF.

The rearrangement joins TRBV11-2 to TRBJ2-5; 10 bases match TRBD2. The J call may be in error: the DNA end matches TRBJ2-7 better. Germline CDR1 SGHAT, CDR2 FQNNGV. CDR3 size: 15 residues. DNA of the CDR3: TGTGCCAGCAGCTCCTGGACTAGCGGAGTCTACGAGCAGTACTTC. This sequence encodes CASSSWTSGVYEQYF.

This chain connects TRBV7-9 to TRBJ1-5; D possibly corresponds to TRBD1 (5 bases). Per germline, CDR1 SEHNR and CDR2 FQNEAQ (reference sequence). CDR3 size: 15 residues. V lost 2 bases and J 8 bases, leaving 16 bases between the germline ends. Written as DNA, the CDR3 is TGTGCCAGCAGCTTAAGAGGGGAAGGGGCTGAGCCCCAGCATTTT. Translated, it gives CASSLRGEGAEPQHF.

CDR3 sequence (DNA): TGTGCCATCAGTGAGTCGGGGGTGTGGGGAACCTCTAGCACAGATACGCAGTATTTT. It translates to CAISESGVWGTSSTDTQYF. The V call is TRBV10-3, the J call TRBJ2-3; either TRBD1 or TRBD2 may fit D (5 bases each). The CDR3 has 19 residues. Trimming took 0 bases from V and 0 from J, leaving 19 bases between them. Germline V gene lookup returns CDR1 ENHRY and CDR2 SYGVKD.

The CDR3 bases are TGCAGCGTTTGGAAGCCGGGACACCTAAACATTCAGTACTTC. Its protein product is CSVWKPGHLNIQYF. This chain links TRBV29-1 with TRBJ2-4; a possible D gene is TRBD1 (6 bases). Trimming took 5 bases from V and 6 from J, leaving 17 bases between them. Germline V lookup: CDR1 SQVTM, CDR2 ANQGSEA. CDR3 length equals 14 residues.

V is TRBV19 and J is TRBJ1-5; D gene uncertain. Germline V lookup: CDR1 LNHDA, CDR2 SQIVND (reference sequence). The V and J ends lost 2 bases and 7 bases respectively, with 15 bases between them. This CDR3 is 15 amino acids long. The CDR3 loop reads CASSISGVGGQPQHF. The CDR3 DNA sequence: TGTGCCAGTAGTATAAGTGGGGTAGGCGGACAGCCCCAGCATTTT.

The chain has TRBV5-6 and TRBJ2-3; 11 positions agree with TRBD2. Germline CDR1 SGHDT, CDR2 YYEEEE. V dropped 0 bases and J dropped 9; count of bases not matched to a gene: 9. There are 16 residues in the CDR3. CDR3 protein: CASSLVGLAGGDTQYF. Written as DNA, the CDR3 is TGTGCCAGCAGCTTGGTAGGGTTAGCGGGAGGGGACACGCAGTATTTT.

Of note for this clone: This specimen includes other DNA sequences encoding the same CDR3. The chain uses TRBV30 and TRBJ2-7; no reliable D call. V lost 2 bases, J lost 4 bases, and 9 bases lay in between. This CDR3 comprises 12 residues. The V gene's germline CDR1 is GTSNPN and CDR2 SVGIG (reference sequence). The CDR3 DNA reads as TGTGCCTGGAGTCTCCGCTCTTACGAGCAGTACTTC. Amino acid sequence: CAWSLRSYEQYF. Full variable domain (remainder filled in from reference TRBV30 and TRBJ2-7): SQTIHQWPATLVQPVGSPLSLECTVEGTSNPNLYWYRQAAGRGLQLLFYSVGIGQISSEVPQNLSASRPQDRQFILSSKKLLLSDSGFYLCAWSLRSYEQYFGPGTRLTVT.

V and J are TRBV4-2 and TRBJ2-1; 8 bases line up with TRBD2. The CDR3 loop spans 15 amino acids. Germline V gene sequence: CDR1 LGHNA, CDR2 YNFKEQ. The junction had 4 bases not matched to a gene; V was cut back by 0 bases and J by 6 bases. This CDR3 is CASSQETSGANEQFF. CDR3 nucleotides: TGTGCCAGCAGCCAAGAAACTAGCGGTGCCAATGAGCAGTTCTTC.

This chain uses TRBV29-1 with TRBJ2-7; 10 bases match TRBD1. After removal of 7 bases from V and 4 bases from J, the junction contained 7 bases not matched to a gene. Germline V lookup: CDR1 SQVTM, CDR2 ANQGSEA. The CDR3 has 13 residues. This CDR3 is CSARQGAGYEQYF. In DNA, the CDR3 is TGCAGCGCTAGACAGGGGGCGGGTTACGAGCAGTACTTC.